The T cell receptor beta chain described here comes from a study of blood T cell repertoires in COVID-19. Assay: immunoSEQ multiplex PCR; the TCRdb copy retains only in-frame clones and omits some. This table has hundreds of thousands of clones, roughly nine tenths appearing once. With 7 bases clipped from V and 13 bases from J, the junction kept 9 bases outside the gene matches. The CDR3 length is 12 residues. CDR1 and CDR2 (germline): SNHLY, FYNNEI. Sequencing was carried out using PBMCs or T cells enriched from blood (not recorded which). The receptor was derived from a woman aged 45 to 65 in a cohort exposed to, infected with or recovered from COVID-19 (not recorded which). This chain links TRBV2 with TRBJ2-1; 8 nucleotides agree with TRBD1. The CDR3 DNA is TGTGCCAGCATCCCAGGGGGCCCGGGACAGTTCTTC. Amino acid sequence: CASIPGGPGQFF.